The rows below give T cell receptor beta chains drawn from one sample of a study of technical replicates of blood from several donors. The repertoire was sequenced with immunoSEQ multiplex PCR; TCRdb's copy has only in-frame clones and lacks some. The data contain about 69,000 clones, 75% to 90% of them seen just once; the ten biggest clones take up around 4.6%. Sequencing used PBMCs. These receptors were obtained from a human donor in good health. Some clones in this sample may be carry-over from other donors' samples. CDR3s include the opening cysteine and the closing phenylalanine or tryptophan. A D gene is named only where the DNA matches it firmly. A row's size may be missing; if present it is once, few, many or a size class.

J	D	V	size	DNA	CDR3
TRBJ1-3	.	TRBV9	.	TGTGCCAGCAGCGTATCAGGGGTCCCTGGAAACACCATATATTTT	CASSVSGVPGNTIYF
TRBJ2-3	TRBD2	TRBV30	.	TGTGCTAGCGGGAGCCCAGATACGCAGTATTTT	CASGSPDTQYF
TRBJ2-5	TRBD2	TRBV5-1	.	TGCGCCAGCGGGCTAGCGGGAGAAGAGACCCAGTACTTC	CASGLAGEETQYF
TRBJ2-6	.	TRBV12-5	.	TGTGCTAGTGGTTTGGCCCCCACCACACGAGGGGCCAACGTCCTGACTTTC	CASGLAPTTRGANVLTF
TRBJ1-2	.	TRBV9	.	TGTGCCAGCAGCGCAAGACAGGTAGCCTATGGCTACACCTTC	CASSARQVAYGYTF
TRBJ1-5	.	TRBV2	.	TGTGCCAGCAGTTTGATAACAGTCAATCAGCCCCAGCATTTT	CASSLITVNQPQHF
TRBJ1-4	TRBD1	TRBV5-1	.	TGCGCCAGCAGTGACAGGGGTGATGAAAAACTGTTTTTT	CASSDRGDEKLFF
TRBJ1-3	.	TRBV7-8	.	TGTGCCAGCAGCTTAGGATCAGGGACTGGAAACACCATATATTTT	CASSLGSGTGNTIYF
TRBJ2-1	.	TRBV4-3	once	TGCGCCAGCAGCCAGGAGCTTGGGAGCTTGCAATTCTTC	CASSQELGSLQFF
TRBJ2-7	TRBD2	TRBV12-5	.	TGTGCTAGTGGTTTGGGGACTAGACTCTACGAGCAGTACTTC	CASGLGTRLYEQYF
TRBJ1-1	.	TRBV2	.	TGTGCCAGCACGGCGGCGGGGGTGTTGGTCGTCACTGAAGCTTTCTTT	CASTAAGVLVVTEAFF
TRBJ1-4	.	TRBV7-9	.	TGTGCCAGCAGCCCACTCCGAGGGCGCGTCACTAATGAAAAACTGTTTTTT	CASSPLRGRVTNEKLFF
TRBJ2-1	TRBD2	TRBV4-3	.	TGCGCCAGCAGCCAAGGTAGCGGGGGGGCTATTGGCAATGAGCAGTTCTTC	CASSQGSGGAIGNEQFF
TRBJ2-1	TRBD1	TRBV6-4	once	TGTGCCAGCAGTGACGGGCAGGGGGCGGTCGATGAGCAGTTCTTC	CASSDGQGAVDEQFF
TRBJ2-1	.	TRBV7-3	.	TGTGCCAGCAGCTTCCTTGGGGGGTCGGGCAATGAGCAGTTCTTC	CASSFLGGSGNEQFF
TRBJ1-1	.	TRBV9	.	TGTGCCAGCAGCGCTAGAGGACAGAACACTGAAGCTTTCTTT	CASSARGQNTEAFF
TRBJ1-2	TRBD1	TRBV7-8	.	TGTGCCAGCAGCTCCACCGGGACAGGGGTAGGCTACACCTTC	CASSSTGTGVGYTF
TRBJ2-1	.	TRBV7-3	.	TGTGCCAGCAGCCCTCCCGGGAAGAGGTACAATGAGCAGTTCTTC	CASSPPGKRYNEQFF
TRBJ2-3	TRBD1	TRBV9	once	TGTGCCAGCAGCGGACGACAGGGGAACACAGATACGCAGTATTTT	CASSGRQGNTDTQYF
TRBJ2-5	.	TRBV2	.	TGTGCCAGCAGTGAACGGTGGGCAGATCCCCAGTACTTC	CASSERWADPQYF
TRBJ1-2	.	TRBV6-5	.	TGTGCCAGCAGGCTCGGGAAGACTAACTATGGCTACACCTTC	CASRLGKTNYGYTF
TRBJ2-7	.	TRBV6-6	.	TGTGCCAGCAGTCCCCCCGGGGGCTACGAGCAGTACTTC	CASSPPGGYEQYF
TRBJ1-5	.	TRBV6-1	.	TGTGCCAGCAGTGGAAGCGGGGACAATCAGCCCCAGCATTTT	CASSGSGDNQPQHF
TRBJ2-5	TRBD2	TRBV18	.	TGTGCCAGCTCACTTGGCCCGGGACTAGGAGGGGAGACCCAGTACTTC	CASSLGPGLGGETQYF
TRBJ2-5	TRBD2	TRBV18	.	TGTGCCAGCTCACAAGGACTAGCGGGAGTAGAGACCCAGTACTTC	CASSQGLAGVETQYF
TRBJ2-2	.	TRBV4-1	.	TGCGCCAGCAGCCGCGACAGTAACACCGGGGAGCTGTTTTTT	CASSRDSNTGELFF
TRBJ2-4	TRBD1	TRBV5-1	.	TGCGCCAGCAGGAGGGGGACAGGGGAAAACATTCAGTACTTC	CASRRGTGENIQYF
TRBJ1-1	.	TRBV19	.	TGTGCCAGTAGTATCGGGGGGTTTGGGACCGGGACTGAAGCTTTCTTT	CASSIGGFGTGTEAFF
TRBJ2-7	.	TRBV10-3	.	TGTGCCACCCGAGGCTCCTACGAGCAGTACTTC	CATRGSYEQYF
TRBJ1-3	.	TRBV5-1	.	TGCGCCAGCAGCCGCCGGGAGGTGGGATCTGGAAACACCATATATTTT	CASSRREVGSGNTIYF
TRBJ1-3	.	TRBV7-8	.	TGTGCCAGCAGCTTAGTCGGATCGGGAGACTCTGGAAACACCATATATTTT	CASSLVGSGDSGNTIYF
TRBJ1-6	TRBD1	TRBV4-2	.	TGTGCCAGCAGCCAAGAGGGACAGTATAATTCACCCCTCCACTTT	CASSQEGQYNSPLHF
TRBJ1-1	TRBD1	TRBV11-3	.	TGTGCCAGCAGCAAAAGGACAGGGGACACTGAAGCTTTCTTT	CASSKRTGDTEAFF
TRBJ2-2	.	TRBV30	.	TGTGCCCGACAAACCCCCGGACAGTTCACCGGGGAGCTGTTTTTT	CARQTPGQFTGELFF
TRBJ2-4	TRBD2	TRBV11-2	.	TGTGCCAGCAGCTTTATCGGGACTAGCGGAAACATTCAGTACTTC	CASSFIGTSGNIQYF
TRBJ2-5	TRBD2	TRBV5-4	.	TGTGCCAGCAGTCCAACTAGCGGGAGCTCCCAAGAGACCCAGTACTTC	CASSPTSGSSQETQYF
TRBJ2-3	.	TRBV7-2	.	TGTGCCAGCAGCCGTGTAAGTGGAGGGGGCACAGATACGCAGTATTTT	CASSRVSGGGTDTQYF
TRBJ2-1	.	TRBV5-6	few	TGTGCCAGCAGCTCGGGTGGAGGGCTTGGGCAAAGTTACAATGAGCAGTTCTTC	CASSSGGGLGQSYNEQFF
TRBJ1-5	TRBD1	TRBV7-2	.	TGTGCCAGCAGCCCGGACAGGAATCAGCCCCAGCATTTT	CASSPDRNQPQHF